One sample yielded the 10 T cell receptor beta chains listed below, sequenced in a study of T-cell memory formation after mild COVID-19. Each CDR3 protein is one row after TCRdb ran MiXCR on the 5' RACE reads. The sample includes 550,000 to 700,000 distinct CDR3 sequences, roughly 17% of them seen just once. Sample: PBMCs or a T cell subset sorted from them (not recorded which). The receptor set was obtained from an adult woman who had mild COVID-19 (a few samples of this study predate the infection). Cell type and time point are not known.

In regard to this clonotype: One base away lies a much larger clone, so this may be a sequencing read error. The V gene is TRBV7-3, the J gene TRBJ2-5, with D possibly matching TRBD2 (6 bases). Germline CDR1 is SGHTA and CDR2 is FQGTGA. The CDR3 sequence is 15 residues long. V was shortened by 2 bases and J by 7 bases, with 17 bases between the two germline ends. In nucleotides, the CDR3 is TGTGCCAGCAGCTTAGCTCCGGGAGTAGGCGGGACCCAGTACTTC. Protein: CASSLAPGVGGTQYF.

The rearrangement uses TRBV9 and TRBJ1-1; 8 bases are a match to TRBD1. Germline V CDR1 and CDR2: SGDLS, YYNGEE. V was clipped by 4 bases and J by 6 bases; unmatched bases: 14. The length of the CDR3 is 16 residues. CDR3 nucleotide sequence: TGTGCCAGCAGCTCCCGACAGGGGATAGATGGTGCTGAAGCTTTCTTT. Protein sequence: CASSSRQGIDGAEAFF.

CDR3 protein: CAGIRGHLDNSPLHF. DNA for the CDR3: TGTGCCGGGATTAGGGGGCATTTGGATAATTCACCCCTCCACTTT. This rearrangement joins TRBV2 to TRBJ1-6, with 7 bases identical to TRBD1. There are 15 residues in the CDR3. Germline V gives CDR1 SNHLY, CDR2 FYNNEI. The V gene end was trimmed by 11 bases and the J gene end by 5 bases; junction bases not matched to a gene: 12.

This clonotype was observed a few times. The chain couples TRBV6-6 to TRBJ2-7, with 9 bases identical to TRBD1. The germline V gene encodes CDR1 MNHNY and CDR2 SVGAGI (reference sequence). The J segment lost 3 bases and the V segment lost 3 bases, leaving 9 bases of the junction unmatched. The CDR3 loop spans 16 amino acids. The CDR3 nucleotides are TGTGCCAGCAGTTATAGTTCGGGACAGGGCTTCTACGAGCAGTACTTC. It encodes CASSYSSGQGFYEQYF.

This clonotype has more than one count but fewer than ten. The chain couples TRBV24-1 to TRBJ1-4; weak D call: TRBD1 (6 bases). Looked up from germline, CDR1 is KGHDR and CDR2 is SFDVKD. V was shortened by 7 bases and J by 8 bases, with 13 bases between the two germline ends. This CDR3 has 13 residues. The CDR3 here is CATSRQVGEKLFF. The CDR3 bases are TGTGCCACCAGCAGACAGGTGGGAGAAAAACTGTTTTTT.

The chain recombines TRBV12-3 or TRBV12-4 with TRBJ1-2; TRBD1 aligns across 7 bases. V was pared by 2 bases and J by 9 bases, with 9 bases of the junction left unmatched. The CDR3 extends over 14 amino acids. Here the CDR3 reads CASSLWQGERSYTF. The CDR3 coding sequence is TGTGCCAGCAGTTTATGGCAGGGGGAGAGGAGCTACACCTTC.

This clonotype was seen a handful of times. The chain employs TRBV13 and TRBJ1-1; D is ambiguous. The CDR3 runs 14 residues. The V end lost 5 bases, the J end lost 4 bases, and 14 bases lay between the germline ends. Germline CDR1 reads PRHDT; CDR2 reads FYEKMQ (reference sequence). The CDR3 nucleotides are TGTGCCAGCAGCCGAAAAAGGGTTAGCACTGAAGCTTTCTTT. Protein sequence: CASSRKRVSTEAFF.

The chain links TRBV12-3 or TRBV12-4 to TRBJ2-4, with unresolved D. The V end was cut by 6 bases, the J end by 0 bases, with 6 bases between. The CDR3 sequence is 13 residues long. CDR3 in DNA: TGTGCCAGCAGGGACGTAGCCAAAAACATTCAGTACTTC. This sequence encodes CASRDVAKNIQYF.

The CDR3 spells CASSRTGTFRDEQFF. Written as DNA, the CDR3 is TGTGCCAGCAGCCGTACCGGGACTTTCAGGGATGAGCAGTTCTTC. V usage is TRBV7-3 and J usage is TRBJ2-1; D might be TRBD2 (6 bases). The V end lost 5 bases, the J end lost 8 bases, and 19 bases lay between the germline ends. Looked up from germline, CDR1 is SGHTA and CDR2 is FQGTGA. CDR3 size: 15 residues.

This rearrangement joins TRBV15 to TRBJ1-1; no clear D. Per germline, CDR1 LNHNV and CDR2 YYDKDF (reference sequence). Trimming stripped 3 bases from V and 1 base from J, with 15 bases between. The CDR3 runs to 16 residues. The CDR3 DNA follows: TGTGCCACCAGCAGCAGACCGGCTCTTTGGAACACTGAAGCTTTCTTT. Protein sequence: CATSSRPALWNTEAFF.